This paragraph reports one TCR beta chain. The CDR3 covers 13 residues. J was trimmed by 2 bases and V by 4 bases; bases with no gene match: 1. Germline values: CDR1 MGHRA, CDR2 YSYEKL. Original methodology: Reference gene primer amplification in the assay estimated nucleated cell counts. Method: immunoSEQ multiplex PCR; TCRdb's copy keeps in-frame clones and lacks some. V and J calls and clone size are as listed in that table; D and trimming were resolved from the DNA. In the table there are some 66,000 clones, 88% of which are singletons. The data are from a study of blood T cell repertoires in COVID-19. Study background: Samples representing acute and convalescent COVID-19 were sourced from the United States, Italy and Spain. Sources were T cells, B-cell-depleted T cells, or PBMCs; the material itself was cDNA or gDNA.

The sequenced material came from peripheral blood. The clonotype comes from a woman aged 55-75 years with acute or convalescent COVID-19. V and J are TRBV4-1 and TRBJ2-5; TRBD1 agrees at 7 bases. The DNA of the CDR3 is TGCGCCAGCAGCCGACAGGGACAAGAGACCCAGTACTTC. Protein sequence: CASSRQGQETQYF.